The present T cell receptor (beta chain) was sequenced within a study of T cell responses to AZD1222 COVID-19 vaccine. The germline gives CDR1 ENHRY, CDR2 SYGVKD. This CDR3 is built from 12 residues. Trimming stripped 2 bases from V and 7 bases from J, with 5 bases between. Libraries were prepared by immunoSEQ multiplex PCR; TCRdb keeps only in-frame clonotypes and omits some of them. This sample carries tens of thousands of clones, 75% to 90% of them seen once, and the ten largest clones take roughly a tenth. This material consisted of peripheral blood, taken 28 days after the second AZD1222 dose. This chain uses TRBV10-3 with TRBJ1-4; D gene ambiguous. The sequence came from an adult who received the AZD1222 COVID-19 vaccine. In DNA, the CDR3 is TGTGCCATCAGTGAGACAGCTGAAAAACTGTTTTTT. Translated: CAISETAEKLFF.